Below are 25 T cell receptor beta chains sequenced from a single sample in a study of cytotoxic CD8 clonotypes in ibrutinib-treated CLL. Only in-frame clones appear in the TCRdb table, and some are missing; sequencing was by immunoSEQ multiplex PCR. In the table there are about 160,000 clones, approximately 77% of which are singletons. This specimen was PBMCs, taken after 12 months of ibrutinib treatment. These TCRs come from a human donor with chronic lymphocytic leukemia.

The V call is TRBV4-1, the J call TRBJ2-1; unclear D gene. Trimming took 2 bases from V and 7 from J, leaving 12 bases between them. CDR1 MGHRA and CDR2 YSYEKL come from the germline V gene. The CDR3 is 14 residues long. The CDR3 nucleotides are TGCGCCAGCAGCCAACTCTCGGGCTTAAATGAGCAGTTCTTC. Its protein is CASSQLSGLNEQFF.

This chain connects TRBV10-3 to TRBJ1-2, with 8 bases aligning to TRBD1. Germline V gene sequence: CDR1 ENHRY, CDR2 SYGVKD. Losses at the gene ends were 10 bases for V and 2 bases for J; bases not matched to a gene: 15. There are 16 residues in the CDR3. CDR3 sequence (DNA): TGTGCCAACTCGGCATCCCGGGACAGGAGAAACTATGGCTACACCTTC. Translating it yields CANSASRDRRNYGYTF.

The chain combines TRBV5-6 with TRBJ2-5, with D unclear. In germline, CDR1 is SGHDT, CDR2 YYEEEE. V shed 1 base and J shed 2 bases, with 6 bases lying between them. The CDR3 totals 13 residues. The CDR3 DNA reads as TGTGCCAGCAGCTTGCCTCATCAAGAGACCCAGTACTTC. This encodes CASSLPHQETQYF.

The J gene is TRBJ1-5, the V gene TRBV7-8; D remains ambiguous. Trimming stripped 1 base from V and 1 base from J, with 8 bases between. CDR1 and CDR2 from the germline V gene are SGHVS and FQNEAQ. The CDR3 has 15 amino acids. The CDR3, as DNA: TGTGCCAGCAGCTTAGTGGGAGGAAGCAATCAGCCCCAGCATTTT. The encoded protein is CASSLVGGSNQPQHF.

The gene calls are TRBV4-2 and TRBJ1-5, with D maybe TRBD1 (5 bases). Looked up from germline, CDR1 is LGHNA and CDR2 is YNFKEQ. Trimming removed 0 bases from V and 5 bases from J, with 11 bases in between. This CDR3 comprises 15 residues. In DNA, the CDR3 is TGTGCCAGCAGCCAAGATGAGGGGATTTATCAGCCCCAGCATTTT. Translating it yields CASSQDEGIYQPQHF.

This clone showed up just once. The V call is TRBV5-1, the J call TRBJ2-4; the D gene could be TRBD1 or TRBD2 (5 bases each). The V and J ends lost 4 bases and 7 bases respectively, with 15 bases between them. The V gene's germline CDR1 is SGHRS and CDR2 YFSETQ. CDR3 length: 14 amino acids. The CDR3 protein is CASSGTLSGNIQYF. The CDR3 DNA sequence: TGCGCCAGCAGCGGGACCCTCTCGGGCAACATTCAGTACTTC.

The chain recombines TRBV9 with TRBJ2-2; D possibly corresponds to TRBD1 (7 bases). V shed 3 bases and J shed 3 bases, with 15 bases lying between them. Germline V gene lookup returns CDR1 SGDLS and CDR2 YYNGEE. The CDR3 has 16 amino acids. The CDR3 reads CASSAGDSRDTGELFF. The CDR3 nucleotides read TGTGCCAGCAGCGCGGGGGACAGCAGAGACACCGGGGAGCTGTTTTTT.

The rearrangement links TRBV21-1 to TRBJ2-7; the table calls TRBD2, which could not be checked here. TRBV21-1 is described as a pseudogene. The CDR3 is 16 residues long. The DNA for the CDR3 is TGTGCCAGCAGCAAAGAAGTCATCGAGCGGACCTACGAGCAGTACTTC. Translating gives CASSKEVIERTYEQYF.

This clone has ten or more counts. The gene calls are TRBV28 and TRBJ2-7; 7 bases match TRBD2. The CDR3 is 14 residues long. The junction had 8 bases not matched to a gene; V was cut back by 9 bases and J by 0 bases. The germline V gene encodes CDR1 MDHEN and CDR2 SYDVKM. The CDR3 DNA sequence: TGTGCCAGTCCAGCTAGCGGAAGCTCCTACGAGCAGTACTTC. As protein: CASPASGSSYEQYF.

This rearrangement joins TRBV5-6 to TRBJ2-3; TRBD2 matches at 7 bases. In germline, CDR1 is SGHDT, CDR2 YYEEEE. V lost 0 bases, J lost 5 bases, and 9 bases stayed unmatched. This CDR3 is built from 16 residues. CDR3 amino acids: CASSLGAGDLKDTQYF. The CDR3, as DNA: TGTGCCAGCAGCTTGGGGGCGGGAGATCTGAAAGATACGCAGTATTTT.

Only a few counts were recorded for this clone. The chain combines TRBV7-2 with TRBJ1-6, with D possibly being TRBD1 (5 bases). This CDR3 has 14 residues. Trimming left V 4 bases short and J 10 bases short, with 14 bases between. The germline CDR1 and CDR2 sequences are SGHTA and FQGNSA. The CDR3 is CASSSQRGGSPLHF. CDR3 bases: TGTGCCAGCAGCTCTCAAAGGGGCGGCTCACCCCTCCACTTT.

The CDR3 loop reads CASSQRDIPNTEAFF. CDR3 DNA sequence: TGTGCCAGCAGCCAACGGGACATCCCGAACACTGAAGCTTTCTTT. V gene TRBV14 combines with J gene TRBJ1-1; tentatively, D is TRBD1 (6 bases). The V gene's germline CDR1 is SGHDN and CDR2 FVKESK. The CDR3 is 15 amino acids. Trimming left V 2 bases short and J 1 base short, with 11 bases between.

The chain couples TRBV5-1 to TRBJ1-1; D is ambiguous. V lost 4 bases and J 8 bases, leaving 24 bases between the germline ends. The CDR3 sequence is 16 residues long. Germline loops: CDR1 SGHRS, CDR2 YFSETQ. In DNA, the CDR3 is TGCGCCAGCAGCCCGGGGTCTCAGTGGGCGCGGGCCGAAGCTTTCTTT. Amino acids: CASSPGSQWARAEAFF.

The chain recombines TRBV7-2 with TRBJ2-1; 11 positions match TRBD2. This CDR3 region has 17 residues. Germline-derived CDR1 and CDR2 are SGHTA and FQGNSA. V lost 1 base, J lost 7 bases, and 9 bases stayed unmatched. The CDR3 spells CASSLGQTSGVKNEQFF. The CDR3 coding sequence is TGTGCCAGCAGCTTAGGCCAGACTAGCGGGGTGAAGAATGAGCAGTTCTTC.

This clone came up a few times. The chain couples TRBV27 to TRBJ1-2; the D gene is possibly TRBD1 (5 bases). CDR1 is MNHEY and CDR2 is SMNVEV in the germline V gene (reference sequence). This CDR3 is 22 amino acids long. V dropped 0 bases and J dropped 0 bases, with 29 bases sitting between them. CDR3 amino acids: CASSLSKIGTGRSEEANYGYTF. In DNA, the CDR3 is TGTGCCAGCAGTTTATCGAAAATAGGAACAGGCCGTTCCGAGGAAGCTAACTATGGCTACACCTTC.

The rearrangement joins TRBV4-3 to TRBJ1-4; no definite D call. V was clipped by 1 base and J by 7 bases, with 10 bases between them. There are 14 residues in the CDR3. Germline CDR1 is LGHNA and CDR2 is YSLEER. The chain's CDR3 is CASSQGNLGEKLFF. The CDR3 bases are TGCGCCAGCAGCCAAGGTAACCTTGGTGAAAAACTGTTTTTT.

The chain recombines TRBV7-8 with TRBJ2-3; D gene uncertain. There are 12 residues in the CDR3. Germline V gene lookup returns CDR1 SGHVS and CDR2 FQNEAQ. Trimming shortened V by 4 bases and J by 2 bases, and 4 bases separated the two germline ends. In DNA form, the CDR3 reads TGTGCCAGCAGCTACTACACAGATACGCAGTATTTT. Amino acid sequence: CASSYYTDTQYF.

This rearrangement joins TRBV28 to TRBJ2-3, with TRBD1 matching 7 bases. Germline values: CDR1 MDHEN, CDR2 SYDVKM. The CDR3 sequence is 14 residues long. J lost 2 bases, V lost 5 bases, and 4 bases had no gene match. CDR3 bases: TGTGCCAGCAGTCAGGACAGGAACACAGATACGCAGTATTTT. Its protein is CASSQDRNTDTQYF.

The chain couples TRBV15 to TRBJ1-1; D perhaps matches TRBD1 (5 bases). Trimming removed 2 bases from V and 0 bases from J, with 10 bases in between. The CDR3 totals 15 residues. Germline assignment: CDR1 LNHNV and CDR2 YYDKDF (reference sequence). CDR3 in amino acids: CATSRSQGMNTEAFF. CDR3 nucleotides: TGTGCCACCAGCAGATCCCAGGGAATGAACACTGAAGCTTTCTTT.

The CDR3 DNA follows: TGTGCCAGCAGCCGCGGCGGGGAGAACACTGAAGCTTTCTTT. This codes for CASSRGGENTEAFF. The genes are TRBV4-2 and TRBJ1-1; D is unresolved. V was cut by 4 bases and J by 1 base, with 10 bases left in between. The germline gives CDR1 LGHNA, CDR2 YNFKEQ. This CDR3 is built from 14 residues.

The sample holds one count of this clone. V gene TRBV5-6 combines with J gene TRBJ2-1; 7 positions agree with TRBD2. J lost 8 bases, V lost 0 bases, and 11 bases had no gene match. CDR3 length equals 16 residues. Germline lookup yields CDR1 SGHDT and CDR2 YYEEEE. The CDR3 bases are TGTGCCAGCAGCTTGGGAGGGGCGGGAGTGGCGGATGAGCAGTTCTTC. Translating gives CASSLGGAGVADEQFF.

This clone was recorded a few times. The chain carries TRBV18 and TRBJ2-5; 9 nucleotides line up with TRBD1. CDR1 and CDR2 (germline): KGHSH, LQKENI. Unmatched junction bases numbered 6, after V lost 2 bases and J lost 5 bases. The CDR3 sequence is 15 residues long. The CDR3 reads CASSPVTGGAETQYF. CDR3 nucleotides: TGTGCCAGCTCACCAGTCACAGGGGGCGCGGAGACCCAGTACTTC.

The chain combines TRBV5-4 with TRBJ1-4; 8 bases match TRBD1. Germline V gives CDR1 SGHNT, CDR2 YYREEE (reference sequence). The V segment lost 4 bases and the J segment 8 bases; nucleotides outside the gene matches: 7. The CDR3 has 14 amino acids. CDR3 amino acids: CASSPGQGREKLFF. The DNA for the CDR3 is TGTGCCAGCAGCCCCGGACAGGGACGCGAAAAACTGTTTTTT.

This sequence joins TRBV7-3 and TRBJ1-2, with D uncertain. The CDR3 runs to 14 residues. Deletions cut 6 bases from V and 4 bases from J, with 15 bases between. The germline CDR1 and CDR2 sequences are SGHTA and FQGTGA. The CDR3 bases are TGTGCCAGCAGGTTCCTCAGGAGCTCCTATGGCTACACCTTC. It translates to CASRFLRSSYGYTF. Full variable domain (rest looked up from reference TRBV7-3 and TRBJ1-2): GAGVSQTPSNKVTEKGKYVELRCDPISGHTALYWYRQSLGQGPEFLIYFQGTGAADDSGLPNDRFFAVRPEGSVSTLKIQRTERGDSAVYLCASRFLRSSYGYTFGSGTRLTVV.

CDR3 amino acids: CASSPPGQGASGYTF. CDR3 in DNA: TGTGCCAGCAGTCCACCGGGACAGGGGGCATCTGGCTACACCTTC. The V gene is TRBV28, the J gene TRBJ1-2; 12 nucleotides agree with TRBD1. V shed 5 bases and J 7 bases; nucleotides not matched to a gene: 8. This CDR3 region has 15 residues. The germline gives CDR1 MDHEN, CDR2 SYDVKM.